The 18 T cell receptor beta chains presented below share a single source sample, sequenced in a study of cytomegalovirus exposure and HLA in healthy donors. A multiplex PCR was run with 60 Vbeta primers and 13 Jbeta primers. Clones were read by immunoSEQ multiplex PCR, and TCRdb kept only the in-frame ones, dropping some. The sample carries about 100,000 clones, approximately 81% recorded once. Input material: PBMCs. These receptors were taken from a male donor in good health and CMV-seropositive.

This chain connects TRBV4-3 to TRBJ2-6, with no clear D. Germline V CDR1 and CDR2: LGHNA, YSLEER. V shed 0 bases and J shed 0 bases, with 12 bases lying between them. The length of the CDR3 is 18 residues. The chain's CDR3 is CASSQDGVVRSGANVLTF. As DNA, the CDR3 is TGCGCCAGCAGCCAAGATGGAGTGGTGCGCTCTGGGGCCAACGTCCTGACTTTC.

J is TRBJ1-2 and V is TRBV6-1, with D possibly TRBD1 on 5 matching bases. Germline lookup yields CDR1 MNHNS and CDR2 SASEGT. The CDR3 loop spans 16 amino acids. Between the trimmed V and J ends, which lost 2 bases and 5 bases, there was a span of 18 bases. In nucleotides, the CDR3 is TGTGCCAGCAGTGAAAAGGGGCAGGGAATAGGTTATGGCTACACCTTC. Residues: CASSEKGQGIGYGYTF.

CDR3 loop: CASSLVAGDTEAFF. Here the CDR3 DNA reads TGTGCCAGCAGCTTGGTGGCGGGCGACACTGAAGCTTTCTTT. The chain employs TRBV5-8 and TRBJ1-1; D uncertain. V was trimmed by 0 bases and J by 3 bases, leaving 9 bases between them. This CDR3 has 14 amino acids. Per germline, CDR1 SGHTS and CDR2 YDEGEE.

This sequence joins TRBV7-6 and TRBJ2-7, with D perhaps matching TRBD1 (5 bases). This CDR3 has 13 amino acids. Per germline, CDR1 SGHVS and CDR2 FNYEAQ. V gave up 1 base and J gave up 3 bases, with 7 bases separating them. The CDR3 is CASSLDDSYEQYF. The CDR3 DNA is TGTGCCAGCAGCTTAGACGACAGCTACGAGCAGTACTTC.

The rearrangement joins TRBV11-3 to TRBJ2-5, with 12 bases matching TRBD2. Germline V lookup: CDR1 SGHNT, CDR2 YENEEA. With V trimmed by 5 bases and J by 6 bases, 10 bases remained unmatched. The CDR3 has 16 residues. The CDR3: CASSARLAGDRKTQYF. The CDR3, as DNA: TGTGCCAGCAGCGCCAGACTAGCGGGGGACCGGAAGACCCAGTACTTC.

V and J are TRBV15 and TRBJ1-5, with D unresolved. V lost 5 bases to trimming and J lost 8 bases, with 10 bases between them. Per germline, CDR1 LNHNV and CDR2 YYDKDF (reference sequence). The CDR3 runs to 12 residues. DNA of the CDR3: TGTGCCACCAGCTCCCTGGGCGAGCCCCAGCATTTT. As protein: CATSSLGEPQHF.

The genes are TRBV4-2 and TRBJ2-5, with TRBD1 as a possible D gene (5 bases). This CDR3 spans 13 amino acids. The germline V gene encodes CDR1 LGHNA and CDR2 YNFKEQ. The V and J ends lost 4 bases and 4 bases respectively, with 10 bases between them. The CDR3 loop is CASSPTRVETQYF. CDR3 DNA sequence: TGTGCCAGCAGCCCCACCAGGGTAGAGACCCAGTACTTC.

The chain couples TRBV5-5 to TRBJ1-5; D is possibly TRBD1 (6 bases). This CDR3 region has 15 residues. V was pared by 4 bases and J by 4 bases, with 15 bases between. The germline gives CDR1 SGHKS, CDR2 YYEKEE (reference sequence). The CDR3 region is CASSPEDSTNQPQHF. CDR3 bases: TGTGCCAGCAGCCCGGAGGACAGTACAAATCAGCCCCAGCATTTT.

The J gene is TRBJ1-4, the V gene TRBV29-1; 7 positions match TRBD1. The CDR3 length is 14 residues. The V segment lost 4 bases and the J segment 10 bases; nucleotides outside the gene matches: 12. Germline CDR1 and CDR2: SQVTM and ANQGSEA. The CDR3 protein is CSVVTTGRSGKLFF. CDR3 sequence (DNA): TGCAGCGTTGTTACGACAGGGCGAAGTGGAAAACTGTTTTTT. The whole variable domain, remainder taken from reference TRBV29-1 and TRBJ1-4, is SAVISQKPSRDICQRGTSLTIQCQVDSQVTMMFWYRQQPGQSLTLIATANQGSEATYESGFVIDKFPISRPNLTFSTLTVSNMSPEDSSIYLCSVVTTGRSGKLFFGSGTQLSVL.

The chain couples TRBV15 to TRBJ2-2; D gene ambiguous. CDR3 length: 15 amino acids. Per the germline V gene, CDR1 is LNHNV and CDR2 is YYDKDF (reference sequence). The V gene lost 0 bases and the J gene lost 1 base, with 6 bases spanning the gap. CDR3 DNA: TGTGCCACCAGCAGAGATGGCGGGAACACCGGGGAGCTGTTTTTT. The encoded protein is CATSRDGGNTGELFF.

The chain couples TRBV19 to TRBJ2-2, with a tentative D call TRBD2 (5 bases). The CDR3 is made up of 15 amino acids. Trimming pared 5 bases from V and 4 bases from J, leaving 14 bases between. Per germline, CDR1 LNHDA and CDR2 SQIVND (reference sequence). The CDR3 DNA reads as TGTGCCAGTAGTCCTCTTCTGGCGGGCACCGGGGAGCTGTTTTTT. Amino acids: CASSPLLAGTGELFF.

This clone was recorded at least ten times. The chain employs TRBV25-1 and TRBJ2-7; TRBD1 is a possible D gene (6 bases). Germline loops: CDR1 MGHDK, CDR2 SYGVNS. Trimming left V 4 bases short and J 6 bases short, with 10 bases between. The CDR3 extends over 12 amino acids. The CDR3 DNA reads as TGTGCCAGCAGTGGCAACAGGGTCGAGCAGTACTTC. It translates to CASSGNRVEQYF.

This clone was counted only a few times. The CDR3 spells CAISEYATYNEQFF. CDR3 DNA sequence: TGTGCCATCAGTGAATACGCTACCTACAATGAGCAGTTCTTC. This chain links TRBV10-3 with TRBJ2-1; no definite D call. The CDR3 loop spans 14 amino acids. CDR1 and CDR2 from the germline V gene are ENHRY and SYGVKD. V lost 3 bases and J lost 2, with 8 bases in between.

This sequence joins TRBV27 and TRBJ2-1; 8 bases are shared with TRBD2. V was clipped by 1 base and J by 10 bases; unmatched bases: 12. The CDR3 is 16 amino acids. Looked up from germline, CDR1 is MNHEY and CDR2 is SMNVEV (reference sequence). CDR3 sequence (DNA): TGTGCCAGCAGTTTATTTGCCCTCGGGGGGGTTCGGGAGCAGTTCTTC. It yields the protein CASSLFALGGVREQFF.

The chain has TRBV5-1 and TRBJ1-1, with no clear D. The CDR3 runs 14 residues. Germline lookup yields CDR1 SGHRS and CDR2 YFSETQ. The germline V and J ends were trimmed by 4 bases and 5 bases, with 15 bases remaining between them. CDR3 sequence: CASSPEGFGTEAFF. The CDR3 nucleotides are TGCGCCAGCAGCCCGGAGGGCTTTGGGACTGAAGCTTTCTTT.

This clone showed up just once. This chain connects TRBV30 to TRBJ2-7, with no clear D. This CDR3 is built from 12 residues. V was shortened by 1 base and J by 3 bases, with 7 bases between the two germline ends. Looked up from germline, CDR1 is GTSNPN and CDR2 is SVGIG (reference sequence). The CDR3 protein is CAWSDASYEQYF. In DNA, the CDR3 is TGTGCCTGGAGTGACGCCAGCTACGAGCAGTACTTC. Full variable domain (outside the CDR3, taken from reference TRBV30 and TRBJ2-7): SQTIHQWPATLVQPVGSPLSLECTVEGTSNPNLYWYRQAAGRGLQLLFYSVGIGQISSEVPQNLSASRPQDRQFILSSKKLLLSDSGFYLCAWSDASYEQYFGPGTRLTVT.

Here the CDR3 reads CSVRETGLYGYTF. CDR3 DNA: TGCAGCGTGAGGGAGACAGGCCTCTATGGCTACACCTTC. The chain has TRBV29-1 and TRBJ1-2, with D perhaps matching TRBD1 (6 bases). V lost 6 bases and J 4 bases, leaving 15 bases between the germline ends. This CDR3 comprises 13 residues. CDR1 and CDR2 from the germline V gene are SQVTM and ANQGSEA.

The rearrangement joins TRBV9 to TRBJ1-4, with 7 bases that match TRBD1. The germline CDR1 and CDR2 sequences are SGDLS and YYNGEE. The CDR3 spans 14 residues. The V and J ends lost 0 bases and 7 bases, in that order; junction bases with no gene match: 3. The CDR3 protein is CASSVGQGREKLFF. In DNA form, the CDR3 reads TGTGCCAGCAGCGTAGGACAGGGCCGTGAAAAACTGTTTTTT.